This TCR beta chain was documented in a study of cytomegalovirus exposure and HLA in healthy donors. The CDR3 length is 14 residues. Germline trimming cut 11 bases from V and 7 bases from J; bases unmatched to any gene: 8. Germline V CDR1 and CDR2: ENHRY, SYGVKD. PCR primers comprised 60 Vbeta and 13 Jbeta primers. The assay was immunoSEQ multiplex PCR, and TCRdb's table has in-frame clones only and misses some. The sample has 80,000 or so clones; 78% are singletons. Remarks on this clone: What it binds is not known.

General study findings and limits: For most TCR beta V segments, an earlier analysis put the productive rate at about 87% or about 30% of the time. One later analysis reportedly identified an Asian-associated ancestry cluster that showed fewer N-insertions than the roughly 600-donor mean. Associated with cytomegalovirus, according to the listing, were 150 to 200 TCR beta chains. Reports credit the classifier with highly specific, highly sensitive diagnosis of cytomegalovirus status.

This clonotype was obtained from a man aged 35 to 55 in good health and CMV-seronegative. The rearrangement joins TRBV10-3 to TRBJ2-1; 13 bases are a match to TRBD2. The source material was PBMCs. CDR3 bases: TGTGCCGCCGGACTAGCGGGAGAGGTGAATGAGCAGTTCTTC. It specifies CAAGLAGEVNEQFF.